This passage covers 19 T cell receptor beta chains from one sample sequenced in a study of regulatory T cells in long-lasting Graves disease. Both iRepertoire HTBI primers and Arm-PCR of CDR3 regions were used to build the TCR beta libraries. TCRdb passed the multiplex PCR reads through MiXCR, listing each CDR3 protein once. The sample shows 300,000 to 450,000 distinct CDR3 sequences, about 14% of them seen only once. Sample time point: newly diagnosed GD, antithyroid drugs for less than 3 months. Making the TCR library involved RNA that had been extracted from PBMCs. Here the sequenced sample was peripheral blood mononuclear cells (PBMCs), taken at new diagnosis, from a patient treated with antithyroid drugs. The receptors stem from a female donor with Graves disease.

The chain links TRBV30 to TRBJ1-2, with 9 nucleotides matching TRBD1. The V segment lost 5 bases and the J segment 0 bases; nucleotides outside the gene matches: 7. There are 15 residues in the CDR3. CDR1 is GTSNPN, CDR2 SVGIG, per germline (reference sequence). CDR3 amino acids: CAWGGTGIANYGYTF. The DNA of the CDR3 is TGTGCCTGGGGGGGGACAGGGATAGCTAACTATGGCTACACCTTC.

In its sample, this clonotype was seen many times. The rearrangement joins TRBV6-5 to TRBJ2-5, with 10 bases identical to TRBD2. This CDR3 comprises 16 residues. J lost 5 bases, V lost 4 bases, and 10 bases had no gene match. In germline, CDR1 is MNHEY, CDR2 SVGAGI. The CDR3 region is CASSLDLAGDMETQYF. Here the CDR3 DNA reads TGTGCCAGCAGTTTAGACCTAGCGGGAGATATGGAGACCCAGTACTTC.

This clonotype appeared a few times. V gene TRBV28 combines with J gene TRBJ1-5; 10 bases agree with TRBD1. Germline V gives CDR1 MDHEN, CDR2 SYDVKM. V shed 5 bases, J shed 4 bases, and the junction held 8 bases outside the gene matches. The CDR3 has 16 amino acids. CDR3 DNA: TGTGCCAGCAGTCCCTCGACAGGGGGCTGGAATCAGCCCCAGCATTTT. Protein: CASSPSTGGWNQPQHF.

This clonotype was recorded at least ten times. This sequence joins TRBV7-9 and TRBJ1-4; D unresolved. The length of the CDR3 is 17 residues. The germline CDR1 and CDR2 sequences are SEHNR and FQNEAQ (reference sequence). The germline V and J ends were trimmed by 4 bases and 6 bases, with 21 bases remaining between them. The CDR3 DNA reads TGTGCCAGCAGCTCCGACAAGACCTTAAATGAGGATGAAAAACTGTTTTTT. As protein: CASSSDKTLNEDEKLFF.

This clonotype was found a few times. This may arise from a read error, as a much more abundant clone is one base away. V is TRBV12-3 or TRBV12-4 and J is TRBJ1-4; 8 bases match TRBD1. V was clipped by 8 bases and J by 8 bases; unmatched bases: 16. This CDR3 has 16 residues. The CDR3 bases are TGTGCCAGCGCCCCCCTCCCTGGGACAGGCATCGAAAAACTGTTTTTT. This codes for CASAPLPGTGIEKLFF.

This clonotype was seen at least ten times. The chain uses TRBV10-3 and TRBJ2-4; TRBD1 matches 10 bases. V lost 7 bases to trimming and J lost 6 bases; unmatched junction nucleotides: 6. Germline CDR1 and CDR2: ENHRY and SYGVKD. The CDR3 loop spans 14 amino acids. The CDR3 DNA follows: TGTGCCATCAAACGGGACAGGGGTACAAACATTCAGTACTTC. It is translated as CAIKRDRGTNIQYF.

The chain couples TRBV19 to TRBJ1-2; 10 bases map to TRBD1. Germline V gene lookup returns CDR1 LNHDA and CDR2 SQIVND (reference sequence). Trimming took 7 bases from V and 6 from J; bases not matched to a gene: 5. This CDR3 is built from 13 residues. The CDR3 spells CASTGGTGDGYTF. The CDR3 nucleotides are TGTGCCAGTACCGGAGGGACAGGGGATGGCTACACCTTC.

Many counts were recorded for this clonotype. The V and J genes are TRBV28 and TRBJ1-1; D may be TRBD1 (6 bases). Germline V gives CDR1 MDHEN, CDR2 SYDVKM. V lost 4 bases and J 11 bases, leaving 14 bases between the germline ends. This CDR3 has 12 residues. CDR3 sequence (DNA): TGTGCCAGCAGTTCATTGACAGGTGTCGCTTTCTTT. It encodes CASSSLTGVAFF.

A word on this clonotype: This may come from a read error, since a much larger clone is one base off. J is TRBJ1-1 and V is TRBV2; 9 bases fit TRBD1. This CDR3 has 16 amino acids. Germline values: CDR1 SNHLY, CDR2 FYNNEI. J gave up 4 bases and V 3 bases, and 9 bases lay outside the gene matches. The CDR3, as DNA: TGTGCCAGCAGTGACTTTCCGGGACAGGGTAGCACTGAAGCTTTCTTT. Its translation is CASSDFPGQGSTEAFF.

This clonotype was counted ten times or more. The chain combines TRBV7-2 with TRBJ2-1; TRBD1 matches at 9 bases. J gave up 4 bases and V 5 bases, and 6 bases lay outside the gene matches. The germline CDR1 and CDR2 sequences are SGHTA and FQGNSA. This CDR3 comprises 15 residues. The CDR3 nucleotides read TGTGCCAGCAGCCCCGGGACAGGGCCATACAATGAGCAGTTCTTC. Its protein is CASSPGTGPYNEQFF.

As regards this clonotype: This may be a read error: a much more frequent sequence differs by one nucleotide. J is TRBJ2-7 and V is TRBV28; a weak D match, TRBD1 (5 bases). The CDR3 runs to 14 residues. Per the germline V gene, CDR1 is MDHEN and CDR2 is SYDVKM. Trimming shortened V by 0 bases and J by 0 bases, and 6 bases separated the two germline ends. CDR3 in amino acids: CASSLWDISYEQYF. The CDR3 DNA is TGTGCCAGCAGTTTATGGGACATCTCCTACGAGCAGTACTTC.

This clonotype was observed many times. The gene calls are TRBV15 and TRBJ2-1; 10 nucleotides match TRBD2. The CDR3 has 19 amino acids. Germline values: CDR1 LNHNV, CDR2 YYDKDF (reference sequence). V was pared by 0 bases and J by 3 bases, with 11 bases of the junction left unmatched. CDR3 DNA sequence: TGTGCCACCAGCAGAGACAGGGGGCCGGGACTAGCGCGCTACAATGAGCAGTTCTTC. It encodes CATSRDRGPGLARYNEQFF.

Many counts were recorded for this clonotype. The CDR3 DNA sequence: TGCGCCAGCAGCTTGGAACAGGGGAGCGATACGCAGTATTTT. It encodes CASSLEQGSDTQYF. This sequence joins TRBV5-1 and TRBJ2-3, with 7 bases matching TRBD1. This CDR3 is built from 14 residues. CDR1 and CDR2 (germline): SGHRS, YFSETQ. Germline trimming cut 0 bases from V and 6 bases from J; bases unmatched to any gene: 4.

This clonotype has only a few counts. CDR3 sequence (DNA): TGTGCCAGCACCAACCAGGCAGGGACCACTGAAGCTTTCTTT. This translates into CASTNQAGTTEAFF. The chain joins TRBV6-1 to TRBJ1-1, with a possible D match to TRBD1 (5 bases). The CDR3 spans 14 residues. Germline assignment: CDR1 MNHNS and CDR2 SASEGT. V was trimmed by 7 bases and J by 4 bases, leaving 16 bases between them.

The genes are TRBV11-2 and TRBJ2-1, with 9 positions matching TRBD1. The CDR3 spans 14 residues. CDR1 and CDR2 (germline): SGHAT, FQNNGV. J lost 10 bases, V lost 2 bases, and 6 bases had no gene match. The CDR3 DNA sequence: TGTGCCAGCAGCTTAAACAGGGGGCACGGGGAGCAGTTCTTC. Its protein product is CASSLNRGHGEQFF.

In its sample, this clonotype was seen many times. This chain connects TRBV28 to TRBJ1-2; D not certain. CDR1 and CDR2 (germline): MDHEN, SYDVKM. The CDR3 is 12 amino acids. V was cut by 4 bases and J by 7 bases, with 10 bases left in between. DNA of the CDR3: TGTGCCAGCAGTTCTGGGCTTGGTGGCTACACCTTC. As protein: CASSSGLGGYTF.

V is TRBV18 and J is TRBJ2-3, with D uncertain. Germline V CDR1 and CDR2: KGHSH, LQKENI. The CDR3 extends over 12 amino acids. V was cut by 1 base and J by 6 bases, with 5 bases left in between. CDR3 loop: CASSPREDTQYF. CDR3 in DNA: TGTGCCAGCTCACCACGCGAGGATACGCAGTATTTT.

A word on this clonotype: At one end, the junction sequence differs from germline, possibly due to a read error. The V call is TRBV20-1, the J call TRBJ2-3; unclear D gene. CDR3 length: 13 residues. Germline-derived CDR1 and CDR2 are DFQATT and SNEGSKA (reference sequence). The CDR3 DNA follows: TGCAGTGCTAGGATTCCACTCGCAGATAGGCAGTATTTT. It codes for CSARIPLADRQYF.

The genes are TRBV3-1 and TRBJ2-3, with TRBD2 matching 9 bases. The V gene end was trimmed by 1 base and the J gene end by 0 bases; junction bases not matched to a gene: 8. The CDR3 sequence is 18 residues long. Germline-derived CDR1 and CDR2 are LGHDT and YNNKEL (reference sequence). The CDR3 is CASSQASGATTSTDTQYF. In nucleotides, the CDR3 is TGTGCCAGCAGCCAAGCTAGCGGGGCGACTACTAGCACAGATACGCAGTATTTT.